Listed below are T cell receptor beta chains from one sample, sequenced in a study of blood T cell repertoires in COVID-19. The data were produced by immunoSEQ multiplex PCR, yet TCRdb's version contains in-frame clones alone and is incomplete. This table holds about 350,000 clones, more than 75% found once. The sequencing sample was made of PBMCs or T cells enriched from blood (not recorded which). The receptors come from a woman aged 25 to 45 who had recovered from COVID-19. The CDR3 runs from the conserved cysteine through the conserved F or W. D genes are given only for firm matches. The size of a clone is reported for some rows only, either as once, few or many, or as a class for expanded clones.

>17|once|-|TRBV28|TRBJ1-2
CASSIGGFRGTNYGYTF
TGTGCCAGCAGTATAGGGGGATTTAGGGGAACTAACTATGGCTACACCTTC
>16|-|-|TRBV18|TRBJ2-7
CASSPPSRLSSYEQYF
TGTGCCAGCTCACCACCGTCCAGGTTAAGCTCCTACGAGCAGTACTTC
>14|-|-|TRBV7-2|TRBJ2-3
CASSLGQGGDTQYF
TGTGCCAGCAGCTTAGGCCAGGGGGGAGATACGCAGTATTTT
>14|-|TRBD1|TRBV6-5|TRBJ2-7
CASSWDRGTSEQYF
TGTGCCAGCAGTTGGGACAGGGGGACGAGCGAGCAGTACTTC
>14|-|TRBD1|TRBV10-3|TRBJ1-1
CAISRQGGDTEAFF
TGTGCCATCAGTCGACAGGGTGGGGACACTGAAGCTTTCTTT
>16|-|-|TRBV2|TRBJ2-7
CASSVERATRSYEQYF
TGTGCCAGCAGTGTAGAGCGAGCCACCCGTTCCTACGAGCAGTACTTC
>13|-|TRBD1|TRBV4-1|TRBJ1-2
CASSLRDRAGYTF
TGCGCCAGCAGCCTGCGGGACAGGGCTGGCTACACCTTC
>14|-|TRBD1|TRBV7-9|TRBJ1-2
CASSSGQGAYGYTF
TGTGCCAGCAGCTCGGGACAGGGAGCCTATGGCTACACCTTC
>15|once|TRBD1|TRBV28|TRBJ1-2
CASSHQTGTNYGYTF
TGTGCCAGCAGTCACCAGACAGGGACCAACTATGGCTACACCTTC
>16|-|TRBD2|TRBV9|TRBJ2-3
CASSLAGGRGTDTQYF
TGTGCCAGCAGCCTAGCGGGGGGTCGGGGCACAGATACGCAGTATTTT
>14|-|TRBD1|TRBV14|TRBJ1-1
CASSPDRGRTEAFF
TGTGCCAGCAGTCCAGACAGGGGCAGGACTGAAGCTTTCTTT
>15|-|-|TRBV2|TRBJ1-5
CASRREGVSNQPQHF
TGTGCCAGCAGGCGGGAGGGGGTTAGCAATCAGCCCCAGCATTTT
>13|-|-|TRBV7-9|TRBJ1-1
CASSLGGVTEAFF
TGTGCCAGCAGCTTAGGCGGCGTCACTGAAGCTTTCTTT
>15|-|TRBD2|TRBV10-3|TRBJ2-5
CAISPTSGPQETQYF
TGTGCCATCAGCCCTACTAGCGGGCCCCAAGAGACCCAGTACTTC
>17|once|-|TRBV9|TRBJ2-2
CASSVVQRLRTNGELFF
TGTGCCAGCAGCGTAGTTCAGCGACTACGAACTAACGGGGAGCTGTTTTTT
>15|-|TRBD2|TRBV2|TRBJ2-3
CASSATSASTDTQYF
TGTGCCAGCAGCGCGACTAGCGCCAGCACAGATACGCAGTATTTT
>17|-|-|TRBV5-1|TRBJ2-3
CASSQGVGSDSTDTQYF
TGCGCCAGCAGTCAGGGCGTGGGTTCGGATAGCACAGATACGCAGTATTTT
>13|-|-|TRBV7-2|TRBJ2-5
CASSLGADETQYF
TGTGCCAGCAGCTTAGGCGCGGATGAGACCCAGTACTTC
>17|-|TRBD2|TRBV18|TRBJ2-3
CASSPVALAGHTDTQYF
TGTGCCAGCTCACCAGTGGCGCTAGCGGGGCACACAGATACGCAGTATTTT
>18|-|TRBD1|TRBV27|TRBJ2-7
CASIKMDRPSLDSCEQYF
TGTGCCAGCATCAAGATGGACAGGCCGTCTTTAGATTCGTGCGAGCAGTACTTC
>14|-|-|TRBV2|TRBJ1-1
CASSATGVNTEAFF
TGTGCCAGCAGTGCTACAGGCGTGAACACTGAAGCTTTCTTT
>16|-|TRBD1|TRBV3-1/TRBV3-2|TRBJ1-5
CASSLRQQGPPQPQHF
TGTGCCAGCAGCCTACGCCAACAGGGGCCTCCTCAGCCCCAGCATTTT
>13|-|-|TRBV27|TRBJ2-7
CASSILDRNEQYF
TGTGCCAGCAGTATCCTAGATCGTAACGAGCAGTACTTC
>18|-|-|TRBV4-1|TRBJ1-1
CASSQDLVRVVMNTEAFF
TGCGCCAGCAGCCAAGATCTGGTACGGGTTGTGATGAACACTGAAGCTTTCTTT
>15|few|-|TRBV2|TRBJ1-5
CASAGGRGGNQPQHF
TGTGCCAGCGCGGGAGGCCGCGGGGGCAATCAGCCCCAGCATTTT
>15|once|TRBD1|TRBV28|TRBJ1-1
CASTSGDRVSTEAFF
TGTGCCAGCACCTCCGGAGACAGGGTAAGCACTGAAGCTTTCTTT
>14|-|-|TRBV6-4|TRBJ1-5
CASSDEPGNQPQHF
TGTGCCAGCAGTGACGAGCCAGGGAATCAGCCCCAGCATTTT
>16|-|-|TRBV21-1|TRBJ2-1
CASSKDPSGQNNEQFF
TGTGCCAGCAGCAAAGATCCGTCAGGGCAAAACAATGAGCAGTTCTTC
>13|-|-|TRBV6-6|TRBJ1-6
CASLPRSDSPLHF
TGTGCCAGCCTGCCCCGGTCGGATTCACCCCTCCACTTT
>14|once|-|TRBV5-6|TRBJ1-1
CASSLGVGDTEAFF
TGTGCCAGCAGCTTGGGGGTAGGGGACACTGAAGCTTTCTTT
>14|-|TRBD2|TRBV11-3|TRBJ2-1
CASSLGLAGNEQFF
TGTGCCAGCAGCCTCGGACTAGCGGGGAATGAGCAGTTCTTC